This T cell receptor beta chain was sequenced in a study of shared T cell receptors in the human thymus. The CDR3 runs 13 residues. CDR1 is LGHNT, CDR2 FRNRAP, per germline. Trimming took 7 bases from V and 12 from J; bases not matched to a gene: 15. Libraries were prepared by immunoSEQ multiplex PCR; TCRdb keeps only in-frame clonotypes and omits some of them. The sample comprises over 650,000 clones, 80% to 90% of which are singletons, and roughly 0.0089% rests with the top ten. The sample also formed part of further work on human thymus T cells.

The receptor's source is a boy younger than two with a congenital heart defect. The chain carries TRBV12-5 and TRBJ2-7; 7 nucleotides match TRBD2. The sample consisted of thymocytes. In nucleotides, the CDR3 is TGTGCTAGTGCCATGGGGTCCGCGGGAGAAGTGTACTTC. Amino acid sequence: CASAMGSAGEVYF.